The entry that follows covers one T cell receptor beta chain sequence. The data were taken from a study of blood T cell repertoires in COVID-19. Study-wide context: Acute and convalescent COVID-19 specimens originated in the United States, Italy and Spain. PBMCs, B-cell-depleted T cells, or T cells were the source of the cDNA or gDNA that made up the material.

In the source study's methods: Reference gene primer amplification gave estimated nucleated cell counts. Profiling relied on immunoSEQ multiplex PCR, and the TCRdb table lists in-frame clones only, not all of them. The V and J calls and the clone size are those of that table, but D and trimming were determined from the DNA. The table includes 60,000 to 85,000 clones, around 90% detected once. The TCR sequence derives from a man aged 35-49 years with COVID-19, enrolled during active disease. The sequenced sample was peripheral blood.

The CDR3 sequence: CATSRGAPGANVLTF. CDR3 DNA sequence: TGTGCCACCAGCAGGGGGGCCCCTGGGGCCAACGTCCTGACTTTC. This rearrangement joins TRBV15 to TRBJ2-6; perhaps TRBD1 as D (6 bases). Between the trimmed V and J ends, which lost 3 bases and 2 bases, there was a span of 8 bases. Germline lookup yields CDR1 LNHNV and CDR2 YYDKDF (reference sequence). The CDR3 consists of 15 residues. Full variable domain (missing parts from reference TRBV15 and TRBJ2-6): DAMVIQNPRYQVTQFGKPVTLSCSQTLNHNVMYWYQQKSSQAPKLLFHYYDKDFNNEADTPDNFQSRRPNTSFCFLDIRSPGLGDTAMYLCATSRGAPGANVLTFGAGSRLTVL.